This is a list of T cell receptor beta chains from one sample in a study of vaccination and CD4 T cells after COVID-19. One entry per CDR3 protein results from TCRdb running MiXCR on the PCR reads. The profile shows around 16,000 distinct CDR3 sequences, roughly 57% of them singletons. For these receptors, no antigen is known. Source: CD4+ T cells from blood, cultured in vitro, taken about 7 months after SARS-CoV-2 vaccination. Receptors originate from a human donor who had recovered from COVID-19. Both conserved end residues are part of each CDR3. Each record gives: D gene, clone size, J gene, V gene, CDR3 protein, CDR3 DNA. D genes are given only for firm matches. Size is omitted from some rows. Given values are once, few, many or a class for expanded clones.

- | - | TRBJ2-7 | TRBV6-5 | CASSYSGRGGFGQYF | TGTGCCAGCAGTTACTCCGGCAGGGGAGGCTTCGGGCAGTACTTC
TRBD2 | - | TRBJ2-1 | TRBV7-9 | CASQVAGNNEQFF | TGTGCCAGCCAGGTAGCGGGAAACAATGAGCAGTTCTTC
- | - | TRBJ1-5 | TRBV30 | CAWSRVPSQPQHF | TGTGCCTGGAGTCGAGTGCCGTCTCAGCCCCAGCATTTT
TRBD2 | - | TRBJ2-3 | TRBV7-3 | CASSLNGGGATDTQYF | TGTGCCAGCAGCTTAAATGGGGGAGGGGCCACAGATACGCAGTATTTT
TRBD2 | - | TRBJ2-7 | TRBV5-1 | CASSFSGGSYEQYF | TGCGCCAGCAGCTTTAGCGGGGGCTCCTACGAGCAGTACTTC
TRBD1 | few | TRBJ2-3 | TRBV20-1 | CSARPTGGGTDTQYF | TGCAGTGCTAGACCGACAGGGGGCGGCACAGATACGCAGTATTTT
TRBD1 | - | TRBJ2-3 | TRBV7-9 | CATSPRGPWYTQYF | TGTGCCACATCCCCGAGGGGGCCGTGGTATACGCAGTATTTT
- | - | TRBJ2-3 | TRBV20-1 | CSAGRLGIFREKQYF | TGCAGTGCTGGTAGACTAGGAATCTTTCGTGAGAAGCAGTATTTT
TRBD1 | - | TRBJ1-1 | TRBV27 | CASSFGQGKAEAFF | TGTGCCAGCAGTTTCGGACAGGGGAAGGCTGAAGCTTTCTTT
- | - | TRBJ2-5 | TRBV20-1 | CSASREQETQYF | TGCAGTGCCTCCAGAGAGCAAGAGACCCAGTACTTC
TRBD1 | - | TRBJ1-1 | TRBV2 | CASRDRVLTTEAFF | TGTGCCAGCAGGGACAGGGTGCTTACAACTGAAGCTTTCTTT
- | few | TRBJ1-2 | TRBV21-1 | CASSTRGASGYTF | TGTGCCAGCAGCACCCGGGGGGCAAGTGGCTACACCTTC
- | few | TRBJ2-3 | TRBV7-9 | CASSSGTSADTQYF | TGTGCCAGCAGCTCCGGGACATCCGCAGATACGCAGTATTTT
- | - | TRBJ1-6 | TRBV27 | CASSTGRGNSPLHF | TGTGCCAGCAGCACCGGACGGGGCAATTCACCCCTCCACTTT
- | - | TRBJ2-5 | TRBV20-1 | CSARYNRETQYF | TGCAGTGCTAGATACAATAGAGAGACCCAGTACTTC
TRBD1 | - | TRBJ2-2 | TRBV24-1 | CATSGPTGGQNTGELFF | TGTGCCACCAGTGGGCCAACAGGGGGACAGAACACCGGGGAGCTGTTTTTT
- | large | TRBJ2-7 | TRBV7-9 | CASSSDLSTYEQYF | TGTGCCAGCAGCTCGGACCTCTCAACCTACGAGCAGTACTTC
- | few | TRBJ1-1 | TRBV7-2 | CASSWGGRGTEAFF | TGTGCCAGCAGCTGGGGGGGCCGAGGGACTGAAGCTTTCTTT
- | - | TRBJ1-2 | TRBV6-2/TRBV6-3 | CASKRGGDLRYGYTF | TGTGCCAGCAAGAGAGGGGGGGACCTTCGCTATGGCTACACCTTC
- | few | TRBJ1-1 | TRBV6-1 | CASSPSGTPGAFF | TGTGCCAGCAGTCCCTCCGGGACCCCAGGAGCTTTCTTT
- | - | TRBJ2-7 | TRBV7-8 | CASSLVVPYEQYF | TGTGCCAGCAGCTTAGTTGTGCCCTACGAGCAGTACTTC
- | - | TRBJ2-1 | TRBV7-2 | CASSRGQFNEQFF | TGTGCCAGCAGCCGTGGACAGTTCAATGAGCAGTTCTTC
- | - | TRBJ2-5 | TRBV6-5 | CASSYPARTGLQETQYF | TGTGCCAGCAGTTATCCCGCCCGGACCGGACTCCAAGAGACCCAGTACTTC
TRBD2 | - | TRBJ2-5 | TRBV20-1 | CSAPRTSRGRTQYF | TGCAGTGCTCCCCGGACTAGCAGGGGCAGGACCCAGTACTTC
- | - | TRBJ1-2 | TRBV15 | CATSRDRFYGYTF | TGTGCCACCAGCAGAGACAGGTTCTATGGCTACACCTTC
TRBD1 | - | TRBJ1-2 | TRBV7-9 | CASSFQGGSYGYTF | TGTGCCAGCAGCTTTCAAGGGGGCAGCTATGGCTACACCTTC
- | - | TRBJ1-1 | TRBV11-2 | CASSLDIQRGTEAFF | TGTGCCAGCAGCTTAGATATCCAGAGGGGGACTGAAGCTTTCTTT
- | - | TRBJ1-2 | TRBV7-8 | CASSSDRLGLIRNYGYTF | TGTGCCAGCAGCAGTGACAGGTTGGGCCTTATTAGGAACTATGGCTACACCTTC
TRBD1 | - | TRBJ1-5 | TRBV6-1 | CASNPRGSGSQPQHF | TGTGCCAGCAATCCCAGGGGGTCTGGCAGTCAGCCCCAGCATTTT
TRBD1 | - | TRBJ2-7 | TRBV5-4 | CASSQALGQTYEQYF | TGTGCCAGCAGCCAGGCCCTGGGACAGACCTACGAGCAGTACTTC
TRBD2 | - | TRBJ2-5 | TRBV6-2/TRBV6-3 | CAIQRGAGETQYF | TGTGCCATCCAGCGGGGGGCCGGAGAGACCCAGTACTTC
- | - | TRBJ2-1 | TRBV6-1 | CASSEDGSYNEQFF | TGTGCCAGCAGTGAGGACGGCTCCTACAATGAGCAGTTCTTC
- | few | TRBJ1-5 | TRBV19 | CASSRREQGTQPQHF | TGTGCCAGTAGTAGGAGGGAGCAGGGCACTCAGCCCCAGCATTTT
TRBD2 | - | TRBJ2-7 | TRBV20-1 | CSALQAAGAGEQYF | TGCAGTGCTCTCCAGGCAGCGGGAGCCGGCGAGCAGTACTTC
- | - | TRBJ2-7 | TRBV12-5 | CASGLRQGGSYEQYF | TGTGCTAGTGGTTTGCGACAGGGAGGTTCCTACGAGCAGTACTTC
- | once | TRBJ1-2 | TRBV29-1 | CSVGDPAANYGYTF | TGCAGCGTAGGTGATCCCGCAGCTAACTATGGCTACACCTTC
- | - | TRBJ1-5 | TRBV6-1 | CASSEFRDNQPQHF | TGTGCCAGCAGTGAATTCCGGGACAATCAGCCCCAGCATTTT
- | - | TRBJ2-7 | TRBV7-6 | CASSLGVYSYEQYF | TGTGCCAGCAGCTTAGGGGTCTACTCCTACGAGCAGTACTTC
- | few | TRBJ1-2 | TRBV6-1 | CASSRWTEEGYGYTF | TGTGCCAGCAGTAGATGGACAGAAGAGGGCTATGGCTACACCTTC
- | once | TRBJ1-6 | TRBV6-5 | CASSYSGARSSPLHF | TGTGCCAGCAGTTACTCGGGGGCTAGGAGTTCACCCCTCCACTTT
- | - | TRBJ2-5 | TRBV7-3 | CASSRNWDSETQYF | TGTGCCAGCAGCCGGAACTGGGACTCAGAGACCCAGTACTTC
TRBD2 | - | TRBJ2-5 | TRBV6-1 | CASSETSGGQETQYF | TGTGCCAGCAGTGAGACTAGCGGGGGGCAAGAGACCCAGTACTTC
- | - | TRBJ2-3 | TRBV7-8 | CASSFLTDTQYF | TGTGCCAGCAGCTTCCTCACAGATACGCAGTATTTT
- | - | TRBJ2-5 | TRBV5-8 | CASSIRGGETQYF | TGTGCCAGCAGCATCAGGGGAGGGGAGACCCAGTACTTC
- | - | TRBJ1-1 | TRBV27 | CASQMGGENTEAFF | TGTGCCAGTCAAATGGGGGGTGAAAACACTGAAGCTTTCTTT
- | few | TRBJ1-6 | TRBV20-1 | CSASLGANSPLHF | TGCAGTGCTAGTTTAGGGGCTAATTCACCCCTCCACTTT
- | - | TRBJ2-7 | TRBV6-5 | CASSSPTRLGTYEQYF | TGTGCCAGCAGTTCCCCAACCCGACTAGGAACCTACGAGCAGTACTTC
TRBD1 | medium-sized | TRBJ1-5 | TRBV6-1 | CASSVRGQGNQPQHF | TGTGCCAGCAGTGTGCGGGGACAGGGGAATCAGCCCCAGCATTTT
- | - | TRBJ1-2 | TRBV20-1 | CSASGPSYGYTF | TGCAGTGCTAGTGGGCCTAGCTATGGCTACACCTTC
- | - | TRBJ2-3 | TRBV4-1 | CASSQRHIRTDTQYF | TGCGCCAGCAGCCAACGACACATTCGCACAGATACGCAGTATTTT
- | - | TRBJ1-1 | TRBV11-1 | CASSSEFRGTEAFF | TGTGCCAGCAGTTCGGAATTTAGAGGCACTGAAGCTTTCTTT
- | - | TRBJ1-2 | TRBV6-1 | CASSEGVGGPSNYGYTF | TGTGCCAGCAGTGAAGGGGTGGGGGGGCCTTCTAACTATGGCTACACCTTC